Listed below are T cell receptor beta chains from one sample, sequenced in a study of OX40 agonist ivuxolimab in advanced cancers. TCRdb keeps only in-frame clones here, not all; method: immunoSEQ multiplex PCR. The sample consists of roughly 84,000 clones, 65% to 85% of them appearing once. This material consisted of CD4+ or CD8+ T cells sorted from blood, taken in a trial of the OX40 agonist ivuxolimab. The receptors come from an adult with an advanced solid tumor such as melanoma, head and neck, liver or kidney cancer. Both conserved end residues are part of each CDR3. D genes are given only for firm matches. Only some rows state a clone size, as once, few, many or a class for expanded clones.

J gene	clone size	D gene	V gene	CDR3 DNA	CDR3 protein
TRBJ2-2	.	.	TRBV7-9	TGTGCCAGCGCCAGGATTGGGCTAAGGAACACCGGGGAGCTGTTTTTT	CASARIGLRNTGELFF
TRBJ1-2	.	.	TRBV13	TGTGCCAGCAGCTTAGGCGGCAATAACTATGGCTACACCTTC	CASSLGGNNYGYTF
TRBJ2-7	.	.	TRBV7-9	TGTGCCAGCAGCTCGACAGGTATTTTCTCCTACGAGCAGTACTTC	CASSSTGIFSYEQYF
TRBJ1-1	.	TRBD1	TRBV10-3	TGTGCCATCTGGGACAGAATAAGAGGGGAAGCTTTCTTT	CAIWDRIRGEAFF
TRBJ2-2	.	.	TRBV11-2	TGTGCCAGCAGCTTAGCGGTTGGACCGAACACCGGGGAGCTGTTTTTT	CASSLAVGPNTGELFF
TRBJ2-1	.	.	TRBV10-3	TGTGCCATCGGGGGGGCCGTCAATGAGCAGTTCTTC	CAIGGAVNEQFF
TRBJ2-5	.	.	TRBV5-1	TGCGCCAGCAGCTTACAGGGTGGTCAAGAGACCCAGTACTTC	CASSLQGGQETQYF
TRBJ2-6	.	.	TRBV4-1	TGCGCCAGCAGCCCCCCAGGGGTGCTAATAACTGGGGCCAACGTCCTGACTTTC	CASSPPGVLITGANVLTF
TRBJ2-7	.	TRBD2	TRBV29-1	TGCAGCGTCTTTAGCGGGGATCTCTACGAGCAGTACTTC	CSVFSGDLYEQYF
TRBJ2-1	.	TRBD2	TRBV29-1	TGCAGCTCTGAGGCTAGCGGGAAGCCGGTCGGTGAGCAGTTCTTC	CSSEASGKPVGEQFF
TRBJ2-7	.	.	TRBV6-5	TGTGCCAGCAGTCCAGACACGAACCAGTACGAGCAGTACTTC	CASSPDTNQYEQYF
TRBJ1-4	.	.	TRBV2	TGTGCCAGTAAACAGGGAGGAGATGAAAAACTGTTTTTT	CASKQGGDEKLFF
TRBJ1-1	few	.	TRBV2	TGTGCCAGCAGTGGGCTCCGTGGGCTGACCGTGAACACTGAAGCTTTCTTT	CASSGLRGLTVNTEAFF
TRBJ1-5	few	.	TRBV5-1	TGCGCCAGCAGCTTGGAACCAGGGCTAGGGCCCCAGCATTTT	CASSLEPGLGPQHF
TRBJ1-3	.	TRBD1	TRBV6-1	TGTGCCAGCAGTCTGACAGGGAAGGGAAACACCATATATTTT	CASSLTGKGNTIYF
TRBJ2-5	.	TRBD2	TRBV10-3	TGTGCCATCAGCTCAGCGGGAGATGGGGAGACCCAGTACTTC	CAISSAGDGETQYF
TRBJ2-5	.	TRBD1	TRBV29-1	TGCAGCGTTGAGGCTCAGGGGGCTGTAGAGACCCAGTACTTC	CSVEAQGAVETQYF
TRBJ1-2	.	TRBD1	TRBV4-2	TGTGCCAGCAGCCAAAATCCCGGGACAGGGGGCTTTGGCTACACCTTC	CASSQNPGTGGFGYTF
TRBJ1-3	.	TRBD1	TRBV5-6	TGTGCCAGCAGCTGGGGGACAGCCGGAAACACCATATATTTT	CASSWGTAGNTIYF
TRBJ1-4	once	.	TRBV5-8	TGTGCCAGCAGTTCTACCGGGACGGCAAATGAAAAACTGTTTTTT	CASSSTGTANEKLFF
TRBJ2-7	once	TRBD1	TRBV6-5	TGTGCCAGCAGTTACTCCGACAGGGGGTACGAGCAGTACTTC	CASSYSDRGYEQYF
TRBJ2-7	few	TRBD1	TRBV7-9	TGTGCCAGCGGCGCTGGGACAGGGGGGATCTGGGAGCAGTACTTC	CASGAGTGGIWEQYF
TRBJ1-4	.	.	TRBV4-1	TGCGCCAGCAGCCAAGTCCATTTAACTAATGAAAAACTGTTTTTT	CASSQVHLTNEKLFF
TRBJ1-1	.	TRBD1	TRBV2	TGTGCCAGCAGGGATGGGACAGGGCACACTGAAGCTTTCTTT	CASRDGTGHTEAFF
TRBJ2-1	.	TRBD2	TRBV29-1	TGCAGCGTCGTGACTAGCGGGAGCAGCAATGAGCAGTTCTTC	CSVVTSGSSNEQFF
TRBJ1-1	.	TRBD1	TRBV10-3	TGTGCCATCAGTCCGGGACAGGGGAACACTGAAGCTTTCTTT	CAISPGQGNTEAFF
TRBJ1-1	.	.	TRBV5-1	TGCGCCAGCAGTCGTGACACAGGGATGAACACTGAAGCTTTCTTT	CASSRDTGMNTEAFF
TRBJ2-7	.	TRBD1	TRBV6-6	TGTGCCAGCAGTTACACCGGACAGGGCTACGAGCAGTACTTC	CASSYTGQGYEQYF
TRBJ2-3	.	TRBD2	TRBV5-1	TGCGCCAGCGGGCTAGCGGGGGACACAGATACGCAGTATTTT	CASGLAGDTDTQYF
TRBJ1-1	.	.	TRBV6-5	TGTGCCATATTTGGAGGTTCAGCAGCTTTCTTT	CAIFGGSAAFF
TRBJ2-7	.	.	TRBV5-1	TGCGCCAGCAGCCCCATTCTAAGGAGCTCCTACGAGCAGTACTTC	CASSPILRSSYEQYF
TRBJ2-4	.	.	TRBV7-2	TGTGCCAGCCTGGGGGAGTCCAAAAACATTCAGTACTTC	CASLGESKNIQYF
TRBJ2-5	.	TRBD2	TRBV7-9	TGTGCCAGCAGCTTGGGACTAGCGGGAGTAGGTGTGGAGACCCAGTACTTC	CASSLGLAGVGVETQYF
TRBJ1-4	.	.	TRBV19	TGTGCCAGTAGTATTACCGGGGCACATGAAAAACTGTTTTTT	CASSITGAHEKLFF
TRBJ2-7	.	.	TRBV18	TGTGCCAGCTCACCACCAGGATCGGCCAGTCTTCGCGAGCAGTACTTC	CASSPPGSASLREQYF
TRBJ2-7	.	TRBD2	TRBV6-6	TGTGCCAGCAGTTCAGCGGGGCGTTCCTACGAGCAGTACTTC	CASSSAGRSYEQYF
TRBJ2-2	.	.	TRBV7-2	TGTGCCAGCAGCTTAGTGTTGAGGCTAGCTCTTAACACCGGGGAGCTGTTTTTT	CASSLVLRLALNTGELFF
TRBJ2-3	.	.	TRBV12-5	TGTGCTAGTGGTGTGAGGGGAGGGGGCAGAGATACGCAGTATTTT	CASGVRGGGRDTQYF